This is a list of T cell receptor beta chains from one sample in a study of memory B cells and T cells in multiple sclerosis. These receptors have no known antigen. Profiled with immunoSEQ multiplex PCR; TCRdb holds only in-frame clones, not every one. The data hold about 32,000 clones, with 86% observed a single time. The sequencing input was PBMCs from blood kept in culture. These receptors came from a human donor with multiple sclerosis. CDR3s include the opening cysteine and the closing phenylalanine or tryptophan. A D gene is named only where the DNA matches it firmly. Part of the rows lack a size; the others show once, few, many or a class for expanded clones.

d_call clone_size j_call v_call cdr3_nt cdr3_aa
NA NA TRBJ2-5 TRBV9 TGTGCCAGCAGCGAGGAGGGGCTAGGGGAGACCCAGTACTTC CASSEEGLGETQYF
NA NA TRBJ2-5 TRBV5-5 TGTGCCAGCAGCTTGGTGGGGGTCGGGCAAGAGACCCAGTACTTC CASSLVGVGQETQYF
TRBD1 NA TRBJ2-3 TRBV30 TGTGCCTGGAGCAAAACAGGGGGCACAGATACGCAGTATTTT CAWSKTGGTDTQYF
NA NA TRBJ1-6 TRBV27 TGTGCCAGCAGTTTAATGGGCCCAAATTCACCCCTCCACTTT CASSLMGPNSPLHF
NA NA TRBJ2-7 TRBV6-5 TGTGCCAGCAGGTGGAACAGGGCATCCTACGAGCAGTACTTC CASRWNRASYEQYF
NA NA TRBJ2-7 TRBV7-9 TGTGCCAGCAGCTTAGGGGGCGGCCAGAAGATCTACGAGCAGTACTTC CASSLGGGQKIYEQYF
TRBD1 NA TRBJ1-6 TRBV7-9 TGTGCCAGCAGCTCAACCATTGACAGGGGCGTTTATAATTCACCCCTCCACTTT CASSSTIDRGVYNSPLHF
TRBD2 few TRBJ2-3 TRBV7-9 TGTGCCAGCAGCTCCCCCCGTAGCGGGAGATCAGATACGCAGTATTTT CASSSPRSGRSDTQYF
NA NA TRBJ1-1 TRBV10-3 TGTGCCATCCAGGCACTGAACACTGAAGCTTTCTTT CAIQALNTEAFF
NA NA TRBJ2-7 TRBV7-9 TGTGCCAGCAGCTACTCAGGTTTGTACTACGAGCAGTACTTC CASSYSGLYYEQYF
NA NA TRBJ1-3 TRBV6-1 TGTGCCAGCAGTGAAGCAAACACCATATATTTT CASSEANTIYF
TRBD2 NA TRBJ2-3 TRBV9 TGTGCCAGCAGTAGGGGGACTAGCGGGAGAACTAGCACAGATACGCAGTATTTT CASSRGTSGRTSTDTQYF
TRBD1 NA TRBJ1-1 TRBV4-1 TGCGCCAGCAGCCAGGGGTGGGACAGGAACACTGAAGCTTTCTTT CASSQGWDRNTEAFF
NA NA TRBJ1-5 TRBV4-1 TGCGCCAGCAGCCAAGAGAGGTGGGGGGATCAGCCCCAGCATTTT CASSQERWGDQPQHF
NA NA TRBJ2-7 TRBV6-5 TGTGCCAGCAGATTGACGGAGACCGCCTACGAGCAGTACTTC CASRLTETAYEQYF
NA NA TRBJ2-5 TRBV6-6 TGTGCCAGCAGCAGCAGCGAGACCCAGTACTTC CASSSSETQYF
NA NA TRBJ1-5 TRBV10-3 TGTGCCATCAGTGACCGGGACGGCGAGTCCTATCAGCCCCAGCATTTT CAISDRDGESYQPQHF
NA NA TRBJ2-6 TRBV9 TGTGCCAGCAGCGTAGGGTTTGGGGCCAACGTCCTGACTTTC CASSVGFGANVLTF
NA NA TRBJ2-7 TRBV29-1 TGCAGCGTTTTAAGGTTGGGAGAGCAGTACTTC CSVLRLGEQYF
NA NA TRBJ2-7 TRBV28 TGTGCCAGCAGTTTTCCCCGGGACACCAAGACACCATCCTACGAGCAGTACTTC CASSFPRDTKTPSYEQYF
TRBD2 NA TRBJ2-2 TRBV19 TGTGCCAGTAGTTTCCGACTAGCGGGAGGGCCATCGACCGGGGAGCTGTTTTTT CASSFRLAGGPSTGELFF
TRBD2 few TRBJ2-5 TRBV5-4 TGTGCCAGCAGCTTCAGACTAGCGGACCAAGAGACCCAGTACTTC CASSFRLADQETQYF
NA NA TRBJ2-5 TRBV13 TGTGCCAGCAGAAGACAGAGCCAAGAGACCCAGTACTTC CASRRQSQETQYF
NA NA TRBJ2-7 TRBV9 TGTGCCAGCAGCGTGGGCTTAACCTACGAGCAGTACTTC CASSVGLTYEQYF